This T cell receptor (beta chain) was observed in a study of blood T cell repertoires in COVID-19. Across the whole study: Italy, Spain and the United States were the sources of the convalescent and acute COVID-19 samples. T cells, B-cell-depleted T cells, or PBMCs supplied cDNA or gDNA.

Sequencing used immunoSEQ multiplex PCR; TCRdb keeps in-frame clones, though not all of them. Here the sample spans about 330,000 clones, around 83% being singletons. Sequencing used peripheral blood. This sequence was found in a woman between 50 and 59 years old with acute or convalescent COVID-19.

CDR3 coding DNA: TGTGCCAGCAGCTTGGCATTGGGTAGCGGGGGCACAGATACGCAGTATTTT. This codes for CASSLALGSGGTDTQYF. The V gene is TRBV5-8, the J gene TRBJ2-3; 8 nucleotides agree with TRBD2. The CDR3 has 17 amino acids. Germline-derived CDR1 and CDR2 are SGHTS and YDEGEE. V was pared by 0 bases and J by 1 base, with 7 bases of the junction left unmatched.